The source of this TCR beta chain is a study of T cell clusters in autoimmune cytopenias (dated by TCRdb to about 2019). Looking at the study overall: Among healthy donor controls, the mean age was approximately 56 years, the median age was roughly 63 years, and 22 of 43 were female. Per sample, TRB sequencing gave a median depth of about 53,000 reads and a median of roughly 2,500 distinct TRB clonotypes. TRB and IGH repertoires from peripheral blood were sequenced in autoimmune cytopenia patients at active disease and during treatment follow-up, with healthy, CLL and autoimmune hepatitis controls included alongside. The goal of the study was to find out whether patients with autoimmune cytopenia have a disease-specific immune repertoire signature that could be used as a blood-based biomarker. Controls were approximately 25 age-matched healthy donors for primary cytopenia and approximately 15 age-matched CLL patients for secondary cytopenia. Repertoires from autoimmune hepatitis patients were compared with those of approximately 23 healthy donors matched for age and sex.

TRB rearrangements were amplified by multiplex PCR following a touch-down protocol, with the TRB-A and TRB-B primer pools mixed in one tube. Illumina adapters and sample indices were attached to the amplicons through two consecutive PCR reactions using Phusion HS II polymerase. After gel purification with the NucleoSpin Gel and PCR Clean-up kit, the amplicons were quantified by Qubit and checked for quality on an Agilent 2100 Bioanalyzer. Sequencing of the libraries was done on an Illumina MiSeq with paired-end, single-indexed, 600-cycle runs. The authors' pipeline ran thus. MiXCR version 2.1.12 with the default MiXCR reference library was used to align and assemble TRB reads. A clone was defined by each unique CDR3 nucleotide sequence, and the analysis included only productive sequences supported by at least two reads. Alpha-parameterized diversity profiles (alpha 0 to 5), including the Shannon (alpha 1) and Simpson (alpha 2) indices, were computed with an R script to assess repertoire diversity. Combinatorial TRB VJ usage was calculated with the tcR package and was compared between cohorts by principal component analysis performed with ade4. GLIPH clustering of TCRbeta CDR3s was carried out on cohort pairs matched by age and read depth, and cluster frequencies were compared by Wilcoxon test. After reprocessing by TCRdb, each CDR3 protein sequence is one entry, and no DNA is given. What appears here as the V and J calls and clone size reflects TCRdb's work, not the paper's. The table for this sample records approximately 11,000 distinct CDR3 sequences. Around 21% of the sample goes to the ten largest clones.

Broad study findings and their caveats: A lack of physiological T cell clusters in primary autoimmune cytopenia patients was suggested by GLIPH, as 51 clusters were found to be exclusive to healthy donors versus 17 exclusive to patients. TRB repertoire shifts, with less even repertoires in secondary cytopenia and CLL, mostly reflected lymphoma bias rather than autoimmunity. The T cell clusters were defined in silico only, and their functional role remained to be validated experimentally. In the comparison of secondary cytopenia with CLL, the cluster-lack signature was not observed, apparently because the dominant lymphoma-associated repertoire masked the signature. Healthy donors had almost three times as many exclusive TRB clusters as active autoimmune hepatitis patients, a finding consistent with an autoimmunity-wide signature.

Per sample, approximately 270 ng of peripheral blood genomic DNA, 35,000 to 40,000 genome equivalents, was used for TRB amplification. CDR1 and CDR2 are drawn from the germline V gene: SGHDT, YYEEEE. The CDR3 covers 15 residues, taking in both the cysteine and the phenylalanine. A DNA sequence was not provided. A note on this clonotype: Its antigen remains undetermined.

This sample was shared with a second study, whose subject was T cell repertoires in aging, cancer and after chemotherapy. Per the second study: Donors spanned six age groups from 30 or younger to 70 or older, with at least three individuals per group. Healthy donor control TCR repertoires were recorded over several months to years and showed clear clonal overlap across re-sampling. In total, the full dataset held about 8.8 million TCR reads. Untreated patients with hematological or solid cancers showed significantly lower blood TCR diversity and higher clonality than age-matched healthy donors. In healthy donors, the decline in TCR diversity with age was mainly due to loss of richness, whereas in cancer patients loss of evenness also played a role. Median generation probability increased over the chemotherapy interval in both cancer cohorts, suggesting repertoire reconstitution through rebound thymic output. The authors noted that the repertoire data do not allow conclusions about immunological memory after chemotherapy. The study profiled peripheral blood TCR beta repertoires from healthy donors and cancer patients to examine immunoaging and T cell reconstitution after chemotherapy. A cohort of under 250 cancer patients (roughly 90 with hematological and roughly 120 with solid cancers) was assembled, and fewer than 100 healthy donors were included as a reference group. Processing of the TRB sequences was carried out with MiXCR versions 2.12 and 3.0.5. The repertoire metrics were Shannon diversity, evenness, clonality (defined as one minus evenness), and alpha-parameterized diversity profiles covering alpha 0 to 5. The IGoR algorithm was used to calculate generation probabilities for clones in the paired samples taken before and after chemotherapy.

This chain joins TRBV5-6 to TRBJ2-7; TCRdb's assignment of TRBD1 cannot be checked, as there is no DNA. The sequenced material came from peripheral blood. The clonotype originates from a human donor in good health. The CDR3 here reads CASNVRQGANYEQYF. Supplemented by the reference TRBV5-6 and TRBJ2-7 proteins around the CDR3, the complete variable domain is DAGVTQSPTHLIKTRGQQVTLRCSPKSGHDTVSWYQQALGQGPQFIFQYYEEEERQRGNFPDRFSGHQFPNYSSELNVNALLLGDSALYLCASNVRQGANYEQYFGPGTRLTVT.